This T cell receptor beta chain stems from a study of technical replicates of blood from a few donors. Sequenced by immunoSEQ multiplex PCR; TCRdb stores in-frame clones only, minus some. In the table there are fewer than 95,000 clones, over 90% of which are singletons. The germline V gene has CDR1 SGHRS and CDR2 YFSETQ. Trimming removed 0 bases from V and 8 bases from J; junction bases left unmatched: 4. There are 13 residues in the CDR3. This clone turned up a few times. This clonotype was obtained from a human donor in good health. Sequenced: T cells isolated from PBMCs. The chain links TRBV5-1 to TRBJ1-2; the match to TRBD1 covers 7 bases. CDR3 region: CASSLEGARGYTF. CDR3 coding DNA: TGCGCCAGCAGCTTGGAGGGGGCCAGAGGCTACACCTTC. Full variable domain (remainder filled in from reference TRBV5-1 and TRBJ1-2): KAGVTQTPRYLIKTRGQQVTLSCSPISGHRSVSWYQQTPGQGLQFLFEYFSETQRNKGNFPGRFSGRQFSNSRSEMNVSTLELGDSALYLCASSLEGARGYTFGSGTRLTVV.